These 23 T cell receptor beta chains originate from one sample sequenced in a study of blood T cell repertoires in COVID-19. TCRdb's copy holds only in-frame clones and misses some; the assay was immunoSEQ multiplex PCR. The table records about 160,000 clones, about four fifths of them present only once. The sequenced sample was PBMCs or T cells enriched from blood (not recorded which). The receptors shown here come from a woman aged 55-70 years who had recovered from COVID-19.

The chain joins TRBV2 to TRBJ2-3, with 9 bases matching TRBD2. V gave up 7 bases and J gave up 2 bases; unmatched junction bases: 7. The CDR3 is made up of 15 amino acids. Germline CDR1 reads SNHLY; CDR2 reads FYNNEI. The CDR3: CASTPSSGDTDTQYF. The CDR3 DNA reads as TGTGCCAGCACTCCGTCTAGCGGGGACACAGATACGCAGTATTTT.

This clone came up a few times. The chain combines TRBV9 with TRBJ1-1; tentatively, D is TRBD1 (5 bases). The germline V gene encodes CDR1 SGDLS and CDR2 YYNGEE. Trimming shortened V by 8 bases and J by 10 bases, and 21 bases separated the two germline ends. There are 13 residues in the CDR3. CDR3 protein: CASTQVQGIGAFF. The CDR3, as DNA: TGTGCCAGTACACAGGTCCAAGGTATAGGAGCTTTCTTT.

CDR3 nucleotide sequence: TGTGCCAGCAGTTTTGCGAGCTTCGAGACCCAGTACTTC. This gives the protein CASSFASFETQYF. This chain joins TRBV27 and TRBJ2-5; the D is unclear. CDR1 is MNHEY, CDR2 SMNVEV, per germline (reference sequence). The CDR3 is 13 residues long. The germline V and J ends were trimmed by 3 bases and 5 bases, with 10 bases remaining between them.

The chain has TRBV19 and TRBJ1-6; perhaps TRBD1 as D (6 bases). Germline CDR1 LNHDA, CDR2 SQIVND (reference sequence). The CDR3 is 14 amino acids. Trimming removed 6 bases at V and 4 bases at J, with 10 bases between. In DNA form, the CDR3 reads TGTGCCAGTAGACAGGGACGGTATAATTCACCCCTCCACTTT. Translated: CASRQGRYNSPLHF. Variable domain in full (rest from reference TRBV19 and TRBJ1-6): DGGITQSPKYLFRKEGQNVTLSCEQNLNHDAMYWYRQDPGQGLRLIYYSQIVNDFQKGDIAEGYSVSREKKESFPLTVTSAQKNPTAFYLCASRQGRYNSPLHFGNGTRLTVT.

The chain employs TRBV21-1 and TRBJ1-5. TRBV21-1 is a recognized pseudogene. The CDR3 consists of 14 residues. The CDR3 nucleotides are TGTGCCAGCAGCAATCTCAGGAGGAATCAGCCCCAGCATTTT. This translates into CASSNLRRNQPQHF.

This clone was observed a few times. V is TRBV19 and J is TRBJ1-1; possibly TRBD1 for D (6 bases). Germline values: CDR1 LNHDA, CDR2 SQIVND (reference sequence). The CDR3 is 15 residues long. Trimming took 4 bases from V and 5 from J, leaving 17 bases between them. CDR3 sequence: CASSTGALTGTEAFF. CDR3 nucleotide sequence: TGTGCCAGTAGTACCGGTGCTTTGACAGGTACTGAAGCTTTCTTT.

In its sample, this clone was seen once. The chain combines TRBV7-9 with TRBJ2-7, with 7 bases matching TRBD1. Trimming removed 5 bases from V and 6 bases from J; junction bases left unmatched: 7. The CDR3 spans 13 residues. Germline V lookup: CDR1 SEHNR, CDR2 FQNEAQ (reference sequence). The CDR3 sequence: CASSQLQGSEQYF. CDR3 DNA sequence: TGTGCCAGCAGCCAGCTACAGGGGAGCGAGCAGTACTTC.

For this clone: Other nucleotide sequences in the sample specify the same CDR3. This chain joins TRBV5-1 and TRBJ1-2; D is ambiguous. The germline CDR1 and CDR2 sequences are SGHRS and YFSETQ. Trimming pared 1 base from V and 4 bases from J, leaving 5 bases between. The CDR3 runs to 12 residues. The CDR3 is CASSLNSYGYTF. The CDR3 DNA reads as TGCGCCAGCAGCTTGAACTCCTATGGCTACACCTTC.

The chain uses TRBV2 and TRBJ2-5; tentative D call: TRBD1 (6 bases). Trimming took 6 bases from V and 3 from J, leaving 11 bases between them. This CDR3 is built from 13 residues. Per germline, CDR1 SNHLY and CDR2 FYNNEI. CDR3 protein: CASRYRAEETQYF. The CDR3 DNA reads TGTGCCAGCAGGTACAGGGCAGAAGAGACCCAGTACTTC.

The chain links TRBV6-5 to TRBJ1-5; D might be TRBD1 (5 bases). V lost 6 bases and J lost 6, with 15 bases in between. The CDR3 totals 14 residues. Looked up from germline, CDR1 is MNHEY and CDR2 is SVGAGI. In DNA, the CDR3 is TGTGCCAGCAGCCCCGGGGGGGGAGCTCAGCCCCAGCATTTT. Residues: CASSPGGGAQPQHF.

This clone came up a few times. The chain has TRBV6-5 and TRBJ2-1, with TRBD1 as a possible D gene (5 bases). V gave up 5 bases and J gave up 8 bases, with 10 bases separating them. Germline V CDR1 and CDR2: MNHEY, SVGAGI. CDR3 length: 12 amino acids. CDR3 sequence: CASSRGGYEQFF. DNA for the CDR3: TGTGCCAGCAGTAGGGGTGGATATGAGCAGTTCTTC.

The chain recombines TRBV18 with TRBJ1-1, with 9 bases aligning to TRBD1. The CDR3 sequence is 14 residues long. Germline CDR1 KGHSH, CDR2 LQKENI. The V gene end was trimmed by 4 bases and the J gene end by 7 bases; junction bases not matched to a gene: 7. CDR3 sequence (DNA): TGTGCCAGCTCACGTTCCGGGACAGGGAATGAAGCTTTCTTT. Translation: CASSRSGTGNEAFF.

The chain combines TRBV7-8 with TRBJ1-3; perhaps TRBD1 as D (6 bases). V lost 5 bases, J lost 2 bases, and 22 bases lay in between. CDR1 is SGHVS, CDR2 FQNEAQ, per germline. CDR3 length equals 18 residues. The CDR3 DNA reads TGTGCCAGCAGCCCACAAGGGGGGGGCGCGTTCCCTGGAAACACCATATATTTT. Protein: CASSPQGGGAFPGNTIYF. Drawing the rest from reference TRBV7-8 and TRBJ1-3, the complete variable domain is GAGVSQSPRYKVAKRGQDVALRCDPISGHVSLFWYQQALGQGPEFLTYFQNEAQLDKSGLPSDRFFAERPEGSVSTLKIQRTQQEDSAVYLCASSPQGGGAFPGNTIYFGEGSWLTVV.

This rearrangement joins TRBV19 to TRBJ1-1; weak D call: TRBD1 (6 bases). Trimming left V 3 bases short and J 0 bases short, with 11 bases between. The CDR3 is made up of 15 amino acids. Germline assignment: CDR1 LNHDA and CDR2 SQIVND (reference sequence). This CDR3 reads CASSIRQGMNTEAFF. DNA of the CDR3: TGTGCCAGTAGTATTCGGCAGGGGATGAACACTGAAGCTTTCTTT.

With respect to this clone: The sample carries other DNA sequences with the same CDR3. The rearrangement joins TRBV5-1 to TRBJ2-3; TRBD1 agrees at 9 bases. V lost 3 bases and J lost 1; bases outside the gene matches: 3. CDR3 length: 15 amino acids. CDR1 and CDR2 (germline): SGHRS, YFSETQ. The CDR3: CASSSRDRGTDTQYF. Here the CDR3 DNA reads TGCGCCAGCAGCTCACGGGACAGGGGCACAGATACGCAGTATTTT.

CDR3 nucleotide sequence: TGTGCCTGGAGACGAACTGGACAGGTGAACACTGAAGCTTTCTTT. This sequence encodes CAWRRTGQVNTEAFF. This chain joins TRBV30 and TRBJ1-1, with TRBD1 matching over 7 bases. With 3 bases clipped from V and 0 bases from J, the junction kept 7 bases outside the gene matches. This CDR3 is built from 15 residues. CDR1 is GTSNPN and CDR2 is SVGIG in the germline V gene (reference sequence).

This chain uses TRBV29-1 with TRBJ2-5; D is unresolved. V lost 4 bases and J lost 10, with 7 bases in between. CDR3 size: 9 residues. Germline values: CDR1 SQVTM, CDR2 ANQGSEA. This CDR3 reads CSVVPGQYF. CDR3 sequence (DNA): TGCAGCGTTGTCCCCGGCCAGTACTTC. Full variable domain (outside the CDR3, taken from reference TRBV29-1 and TRBJ2-5): SAVISQKPSRDICQRGTSLTIQCQVDSQVTMMFWYRQQPGQSLTLIATANQGSEATYESGFVIDKFPISRPNLTFSTLTVSNMSPEDSSIYLCSVVPGQYFGPGTRLLVL.

The chain couples TRBV10-3 to TRBJ2-3, with 8 bases identical to TRBD2. The V segment lost 4 bases and the J segment 4 bases; nucleotides outside the gene matches: 1. Germline V gene lookup returns CDR1 ENHRY and CDR2 SYGVKD. This CDR3 region has 13 residues. This CDR3 is CAISAGGPDTQYF. CDR3 bases: TGTGCCATCAGTGCGGGGGGGCCAGATACGCAGTATTTT.

The chain joins TRBV2 to TRBJ2-5; TRBD2 aligns across 12 bases. The CDR3 spans 17 residues. Germline lookup yields CDR1 SNHLY and CDR2 FYNNEI. Germline trimming cut 1 base from V and 0 bases from J; bases unmatched to any gene: 3. The CDR3 reads CASSEGTSGAYQETQYF. CDR3 bases: TGTGCCAGCAGTGAAGGGACTAGCGGGGCCTACCAAGAGACCCAGTACTTC.

The rearrangement joins TRBV21-1 to TRBJ1-1; TRBD1, the table's D call, lacks a check against the DNA. TRBV21-1 is given as a pseudogene. The CDR3 is 17 residues long. The chain's CDR3 is CASSKEVMATGNTEAFF. For the CDR3, the DNA is TGTGCCAGCAGCAAAGAGGTCATGGCGACAGGGAACACTGAAGCTTTCTTT.

The gene calls are TRBV5-5 and TRBJ1-3, with no clear D. This CDR3 comprises 16 residues. Germline V CDR1 and CDR2: SGHKS, YYEKEE (reference sequence). The V and J ends lost 1 base and 7 bases respectively, with 18 bases between them. CDR3 region: CASSLFPELWSNTIYF. In DNA form, the CDR3 reads TGTGCCAGCAGCTTGTTCCCTGAACTCTGGAGTAACACCATATATTTT.

V is TRBV6-2 or TRBV6-3 and J is TRBJ2-3; 13 bases fit TRBD2. V lost 0 bases to trimming and J lost 2 bases; unmatched junction nucleotides: 2. CDR3 size: 17 residues. Germline V lookup: CDR1 MNHEY, CDR2 SVGEGT. The CDR3 protein is CASSYSGLAGVTDTQYF. CDR3 DNA sequence: TGTGCCAGCAGTTACTCCGGACTAGCGGGGGTCACAGATACGCAGTATTTT.

The chain combines TRBV5-4 with TRBJ2-5; the match to TRBD1 covers 8 bases. The CDR3 contains 14 residues. Looked up from germline, CDR1 is SGHNT and CDR2 is YYREEE (reference sequence). Trimming removed 4 bases from V and 5 bases from J; junction bases left unmatched: 7. The CDR3 is CASSPRDRPETQYF. DNA of the CDR3: TGTGCCAGCAGCCCCCGGGACAGGCCGGAGACCCAGTACTTC.